This T cell receptor beta chain appears in the sequencing data of a study of identifying expanded T cells in peripheral blood. Sequencing was performed with immunoSEQ multiplex PCR; in TCRdb, only in-frame clones are kept and a portion is missing. This table has roughly 75,000 clones, approximately 87% appearing once. This CDR3 has 13 residues. CDR1 is SGHTA and CDR2 is FQGNSA in the germline V gene. Between the trimmed V and J ends, which lost 6 bases and 5 bases, there was a span of 13 bases. The source of this sequence is a person between 18 and 70 years old in good health. The sample was blood. The V call is TRBV7-2, the J call TRBJ1-2; possibly TRBD1 for D (6 bases). This CDR3 reads CASRQDREYGYTF. CDR3 coding DNA: TGTGCCAGCAGACAGGACAGAGAATATGGCTACACCTTC. The whole variable domain, filled in from reference TRBV7-2 and TRBJ1-2, reads GAGVSQSPSNKVTEKGKDVELRCDPISGHTALYWYRQSLGQGLEFLIYFQGNSAPDKSGLPSDRFSAERTGGSVSTLTIQRTQQEDSAVYLCASRQDREYGYTFGSGTRLTVV.